The sequence of this TCR beta chain was determined in a study of blood T cell repertoires in COVID-19 (dated by TCRdb to between 2020 and 2021). For the wider study: The collaborator samples originated in the United States, Italy and Spain and spanned the acute and convalescent phases of COVID-19. The prospective study material was composed of cDNA or gDNA derived from T cells, B-cell-depleted T cells, or PBMCs. Deeply sampled blood TCRbeta repertoires from subjects exposed to, actively infected with, or recovered from COVID-19 were included in the dataset. The repertoires were released in a freely available public database meant as a resource for research on the immune response to SARS-CoV-2. Samples came from the ongoing ImmuneRACE study (first 160 participants) plus 1,254 subjects from 6 global collaborators. Sample metadata almost always included a de-identified subject ID, COVID-19 status, age in years and sex. Where available, HLA class I and class II types were obtained from metadata supplied by the sample provider rather than from assay-based typing. The study at large found these results: How much clinical and demographic metadata was included differed by source and by participant, and the metadata was provided uncurated.

In Seattle, one collaborating source enrolled patients while the infection was active and tracked those patients longitudinally over the course of disease. Collaborating institutions collected whole blood in K2EDTA tubes following their own protocols. For TCRbeta analysis, collaborator samples were shipped as frozen whole blood, as isolated PBMCs, or as DNA extracted from either sample type. TCRbeta CDR3 regions were amplified from genomic DNA by means of the immunoSEQ Assay, a bias-controlled multiplex PCR. Concerning the study's data processing: The number of nucleated cells in each sample was estimated from the amplification of reference gene primers within the assay. To quantify the absolute abundance of each unique TCRbeta CDR3 rearrangement, sequence reads were collapsed and filtered. For each sample, productive Simpson clonality was calculated as the square root of Simpson's diversity index across productive rearrangements. Not all clones reach the TCRdb copy of this immuneACCESS table, which keeps in-frame sequences only. Checked studies attribute under half of the gap to unresolved V genes and leave the rest unexplained. The DNA was the basis for D and trimming; V, J and clone size are from that table. Here the sample has 210,000 or so clones; 75% to 85% occur a single time. The ten largest clonotypes hold around 5.5% of the sample.

Concerning this clone itself: What this receptor recognizes is not known. The sample holds no much larger clone one base away, and base qualities are not on file.

The cysteine opens and the phenylalanine closes a CDR3 of 13 amino acids. Of all the DNA, just the CDR3 is kept, 39 bases in frame from base 1. Cut back by 10 bases and 6 bases, the V and J ends lie 17 bases apart. CDR1 and CDR2, looked up from the germline V gene (reference sequence), are MNHEY and SMNVEV. The chain was built from TRBV27 and TRBJ2-3, and perhaps TRBD1 as D gene, on 7 matching bases. The sequenced sample was peripheral blood. The receptor's source is a man in his forties or fifties with COVID-19, enrolled during active disease. The CDR3 corresponds to CATQLADRDTQYF. At the DNA level, the sequence is TGTGCCACTCAATTAGCGGACAGGGATACGCAGTATTTT.